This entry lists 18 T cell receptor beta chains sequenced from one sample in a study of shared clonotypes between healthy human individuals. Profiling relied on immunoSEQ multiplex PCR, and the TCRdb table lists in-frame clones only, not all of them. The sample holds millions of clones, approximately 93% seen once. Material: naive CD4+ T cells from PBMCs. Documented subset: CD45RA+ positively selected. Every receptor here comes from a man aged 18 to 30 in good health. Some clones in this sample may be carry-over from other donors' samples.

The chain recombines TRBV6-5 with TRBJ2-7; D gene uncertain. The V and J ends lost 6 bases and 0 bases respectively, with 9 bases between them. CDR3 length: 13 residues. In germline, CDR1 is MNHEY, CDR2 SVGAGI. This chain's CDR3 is CASSPGNSYEQYF. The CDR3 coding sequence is TGTGCCAGCAGCCCTGGAAACTCCTACGAGCAGTACTTC.

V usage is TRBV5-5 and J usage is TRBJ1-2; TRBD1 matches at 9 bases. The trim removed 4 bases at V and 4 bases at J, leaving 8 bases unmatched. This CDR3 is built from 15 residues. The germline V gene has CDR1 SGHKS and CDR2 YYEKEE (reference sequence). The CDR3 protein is CASSQQGAVSYGYTF. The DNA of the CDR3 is TGTGCCAGCAGCCAACAGGGGGCTGTGAGCTATGGCTACACCTTC.

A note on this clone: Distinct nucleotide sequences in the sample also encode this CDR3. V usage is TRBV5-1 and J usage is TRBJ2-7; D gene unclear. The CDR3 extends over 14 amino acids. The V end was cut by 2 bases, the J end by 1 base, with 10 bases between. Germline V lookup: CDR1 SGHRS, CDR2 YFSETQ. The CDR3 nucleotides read TGCGCCAGCAGCTTTGGGCAAGGATCCTACGAGCAGTACTTC. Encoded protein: CASSFGQGSYEQYF. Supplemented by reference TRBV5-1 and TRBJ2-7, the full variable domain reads KAGVTQTPRYLIKTRGQQVTLSCSPISGHRSVSWYQQTPGQGLQFLFEYFSETQRNKGNFPGRFSGRQFSNSRSEMNVSTLELGDSALYLCASSFGQGSYEQYFGPGTRLTVT.

The CDR3 DNA follows: TGTGCCAGCAGCCAAGGCTCTTTACGGGAGACCCAGTACTTC. Translated: CASSQGSLRETQYF. This chain links TRBV7-2 with TRBJ2-5; D is uncertain. This CDR3 comprises 14 residues. V was trimmed by 5 bases and J by 5 bases, leaving 15 bases between them. Germline values: CDR1 SGHTA, CDR2 FQGNSA.

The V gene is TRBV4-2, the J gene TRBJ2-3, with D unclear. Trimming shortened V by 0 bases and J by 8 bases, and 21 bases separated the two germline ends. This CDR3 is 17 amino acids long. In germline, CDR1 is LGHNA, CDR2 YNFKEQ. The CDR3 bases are TGTGCCAGCAGCCAAGAGGGGTGGGGAAACCCGCTTCTTACGCAGTATTTT. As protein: CASSQEGWGNPLLTQYF.

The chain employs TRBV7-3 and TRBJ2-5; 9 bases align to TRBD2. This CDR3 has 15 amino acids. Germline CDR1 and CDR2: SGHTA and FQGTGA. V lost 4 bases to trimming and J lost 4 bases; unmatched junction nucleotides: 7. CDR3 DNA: TGTGCCAGCAGCTATGGGGCTAGCGGGACAGAGACCCAGTACTTC. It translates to CASSYGASGTETQYF.

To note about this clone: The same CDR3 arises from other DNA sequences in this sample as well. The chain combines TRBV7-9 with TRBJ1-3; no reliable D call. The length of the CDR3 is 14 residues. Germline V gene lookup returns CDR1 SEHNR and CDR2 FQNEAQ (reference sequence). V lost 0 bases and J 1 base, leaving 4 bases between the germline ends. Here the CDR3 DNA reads TGTGCCAGCAGCTTAGCGTCGTCTGGAAACACCATATATTTT. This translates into CASSLASSGNTIYF.

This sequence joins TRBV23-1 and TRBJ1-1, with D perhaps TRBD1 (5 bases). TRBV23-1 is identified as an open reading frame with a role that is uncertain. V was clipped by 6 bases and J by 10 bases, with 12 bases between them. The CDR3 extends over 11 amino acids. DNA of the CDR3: TGCGCCAGCAGGCCGGGGCTCACAGCTTTCTTT. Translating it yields CASRPGLTAFF.

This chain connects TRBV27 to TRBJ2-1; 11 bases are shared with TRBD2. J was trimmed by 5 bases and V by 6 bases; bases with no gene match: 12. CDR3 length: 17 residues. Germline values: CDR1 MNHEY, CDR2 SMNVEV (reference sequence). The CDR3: CASRSRSSGRQDNEQFF. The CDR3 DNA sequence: TGTGCCAGCAGATCGAGGTCTAGCGGGAGGCAAGACAATGAGCAGTTCTTC.

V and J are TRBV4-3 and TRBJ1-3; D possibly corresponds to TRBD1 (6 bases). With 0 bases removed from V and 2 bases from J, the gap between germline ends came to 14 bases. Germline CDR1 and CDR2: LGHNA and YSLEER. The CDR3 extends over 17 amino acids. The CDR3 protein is CASSQDWGGATGNTIYF. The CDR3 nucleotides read TGCGCCAGCAGCCAAGATTGGGGGGGGGCTACTGGAAACACCATATATTTT.

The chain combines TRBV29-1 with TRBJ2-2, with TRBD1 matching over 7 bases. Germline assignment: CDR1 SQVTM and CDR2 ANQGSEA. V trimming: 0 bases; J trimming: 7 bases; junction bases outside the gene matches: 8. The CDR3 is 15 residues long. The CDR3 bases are TGCAGCGTTGAAGATGGTAGGGGGCAGGGCGGGGAGCTGTTTTTT. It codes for CSVEDGRGQGGELFF.

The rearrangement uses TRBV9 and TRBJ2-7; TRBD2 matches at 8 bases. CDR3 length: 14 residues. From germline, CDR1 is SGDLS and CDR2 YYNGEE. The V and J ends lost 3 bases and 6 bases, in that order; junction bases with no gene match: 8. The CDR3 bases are TGTGCCAGCAGCGGGGGACTAGATCCTGGCGAGCAGTACTTC. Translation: CASSGGLDPGEQYF.

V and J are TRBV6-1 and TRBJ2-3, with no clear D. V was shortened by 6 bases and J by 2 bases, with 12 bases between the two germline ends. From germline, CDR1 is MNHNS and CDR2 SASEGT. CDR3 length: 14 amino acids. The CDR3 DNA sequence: TGTGCCAGCAGCCACGGGTTCGTCACAGATACGCAGTATTTT. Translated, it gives CASSHGFVTDTQYF.

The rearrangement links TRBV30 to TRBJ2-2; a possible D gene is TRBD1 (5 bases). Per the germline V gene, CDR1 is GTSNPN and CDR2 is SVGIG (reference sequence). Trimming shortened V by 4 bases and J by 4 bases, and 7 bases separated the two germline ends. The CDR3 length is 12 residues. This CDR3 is CAWIQGTGELFF. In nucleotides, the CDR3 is TGTGCCTGGATCCAGGGCACCGGGGAGCTGTTTTTT.

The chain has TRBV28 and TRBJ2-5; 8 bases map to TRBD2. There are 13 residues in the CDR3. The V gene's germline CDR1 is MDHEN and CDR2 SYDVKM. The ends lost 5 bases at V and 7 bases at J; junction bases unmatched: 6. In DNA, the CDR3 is TGTGCCAGCAGTGGGGGACTAGTGGGGACCCAGTACTTC. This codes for CASSGGLVGTQYF.

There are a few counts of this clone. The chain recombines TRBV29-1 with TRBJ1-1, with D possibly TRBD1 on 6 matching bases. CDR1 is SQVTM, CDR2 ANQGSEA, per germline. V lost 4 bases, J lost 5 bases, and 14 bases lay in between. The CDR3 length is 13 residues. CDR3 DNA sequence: TGCAGCGTTGCACAGGGAGTGGGAACTGAAGCTTTCTTT. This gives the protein CSVAQGVGTEAFF.

CDR3 in DNA: TGTGCCAGTAGACCCCAGATTATTAATGAAAAACTGTTTTTT. Protein product: CASRPQIINEKLFF. The chain recombines TRBV19 with TRBJ1-4; D not certain. The V gene's germline CDR1 is LNHDA and CDR2 SQIVND (reference sequence). V lost 6 bases, J lost 4 bases, and 12 bases lay in between. This CDR3 has 14 residues. Using reference TRBV19 and TRBJ1-4 for the parts outside the CDR3, the full variable domain is DGGITQSPKYLFRKEGQNVTLSCEQNLNHDAMYWYRQDPGQGLRLIYYSQIVNDFQKGDIAEGYSVSREKKESFPLTVTSAQKNPTAFYLCASRPQIINEKLFFGSGTQLSVL.

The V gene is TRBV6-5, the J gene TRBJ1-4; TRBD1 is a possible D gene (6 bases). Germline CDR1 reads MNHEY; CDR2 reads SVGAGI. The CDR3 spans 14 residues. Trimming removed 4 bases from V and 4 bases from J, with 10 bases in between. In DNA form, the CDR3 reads TGTGCCAGCAGTTCAACAGGGTTTAATGAAAAACTGTTTTTT. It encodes CASSSTGFNEKLFF.